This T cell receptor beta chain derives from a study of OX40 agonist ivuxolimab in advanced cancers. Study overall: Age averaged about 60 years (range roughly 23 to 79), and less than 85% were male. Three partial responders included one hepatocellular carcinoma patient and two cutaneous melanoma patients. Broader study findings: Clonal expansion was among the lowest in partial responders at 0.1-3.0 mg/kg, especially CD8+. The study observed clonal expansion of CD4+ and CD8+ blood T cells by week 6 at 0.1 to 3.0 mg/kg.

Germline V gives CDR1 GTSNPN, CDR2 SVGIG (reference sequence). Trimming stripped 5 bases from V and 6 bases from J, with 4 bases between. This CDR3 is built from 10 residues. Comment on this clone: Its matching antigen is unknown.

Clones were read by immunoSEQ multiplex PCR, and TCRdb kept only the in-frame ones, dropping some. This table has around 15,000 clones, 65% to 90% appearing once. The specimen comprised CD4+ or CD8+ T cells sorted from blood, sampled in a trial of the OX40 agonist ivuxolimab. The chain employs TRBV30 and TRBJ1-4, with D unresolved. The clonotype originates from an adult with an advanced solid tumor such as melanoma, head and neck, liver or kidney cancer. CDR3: CAWGYEKLFF. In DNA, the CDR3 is TGTGCCTGGGGATATGAAAAACTGTTTTTT.